This passage covers 17 T cell receptor beta chains from one sample sequenced in a study of blood T cells in healthy people across ages. Combining a sample-barcoded 5' primer with a J-beta primer mix, a second PCR ran for about 6 to 11 cycles. MiXCR was run by TCRdb on the 5' RACE reads, yielding one entry per CDR3 protein. The sample includes 1.5 million or so distinct CDR3 sequences, about 43% seen only once; the top ten take roughly 7.7%. Sequences were obtained from blood. These receptors were obtained from a woman between 18 and 29 years old in good health.

This clonotype is a singleton in its sample. The chain is built from TRBV7-9 and TRBJ2-3; D gene unclear. The V gene lost 3 bases and the J gene lost 0 bases, with 13 bases spanning the gap. The length of the CDR3 is 16 residues. The germline V gene has CDR1 SEHNR and CDR2 FQNEAQ (reference sequence). The CDR3 bases are TGTGCCAGCAGCTTTGGGCGGAAATCTAGCACAGATACGCAGTATTTT. It specifies CASSFGRKSSTDTQYF. Filled out from reference TRBV7-9 and TRBJ2-3, the complete variable domain reads DTGVSQNPRHKITKRGQNVTFRCDPISEHNRLYWYRQTLGQGPEFLTYFQNEAQLEKSRLLSDRFSAERPKGSFSTLEIQRTEQGDSAMYLCASSFGRKSSTDTQYFGPGTRLTVL.

The chain is built from TRBV11-2 and TRBJ2-7; 11 bases align to TRBD2. J lost 4 bases, V lost 3 bases, and 5 bases had no gene match. Germline CDR1 reads SGHAT; CDR2 reads FQNNGV. CDR3 length: 15 residues. CDR3 bases: TGTGCCAGCAGCTTCGGTACTAGCGGGGGTTACGAGCAGTACTTC. As protein: CASSFGTSGGYEQYF.

This clonotype has only one observation. The chain links TRBV20-1 to TRBJ2-2, with 10 bases aligning to TRBD2. Per germline, CDR1 DFQATT and CDR2 SNEGSKA (reference sequence). The CDR3 loop spans 18 amino acids. The V gene end was trimmed by 0 bases and the J gene end by 5 bases; junction bases not matched to a gene: 12. The CDR3 loop reads CSARDIEAGGRDTGELFF. The CDR3 DNA is TGCAGTGCTAGAGACATAGAAGCGGGAGGGCGTGATACCGGGGAGCTGTTTTTT.

This clonotype was seen more than once but under ten times. This chain joins TRBV27 and TRBJ2-3; perhaps TRBD2 as D (6 bases). V lost 10 bases and J 1 base, leaving 18 bases between the germline ends. The germline gives CDR1 MNHEY, CDR2 SMNVEV (reference sequence). There are 15 residues in the CDR3. CDR3 in DNA: TGTGCCACCCTGGGGGACGGCGGGGGCACAGATACGCAGTATTTT. This encodes CATLGDGGGTDTQYF.

V gene TRBV15 combines with J gene TRBJ2-5; TRBD2 might be the D (5 bases). CDR3 length: 15 residues. The germline V gene has CDR1 LNHNV and CDR2 YYDKDF (reference sequence). V lost 3 bases and J 5 bases, leaving 16 bases between the germline ends. This CDR3 reads CATSSRGSLIETQYF. Here the CDR3 DNA reads TGTGCCACCAGCAGTAGAGGGTCCCTGATTGAGACCCAGTACTTC. The variable domain in full, completed from reference TRBV15 and TRBJ2-5, reads DAMVIQNPRYQVTQFGKPVTLSCSQTLNHNVMYWYQQKSSQAPKLLFHYYDKDFNNEADTPDNFQSRRPNTSFCFLDIRSPGLGDTAMYLCATSSRGSLIETQYFGPGTRLLVL.

The chain joins TRBV20-1 to TRBJ2-4; TRBD2 matches 7 bases. The DNA matches TRBJ2-7 better at its end, which makes the J call doubtful. The length of the CDR3 is 16 residues. Per the germline V gene, CDR1 is DFQATT and CDR2 is SNEGSKA (reference sequence). The CDR3 here is CSARDSTGTMIYEQYF. The DNA for the CDR3 is TGCAGTGCTAGAGATTCCACCGGGACTATGATCTACGAGCAGTACTTC.

This chain uses TRBV6-2 or TRBV6-3 with TRBJ2-3; D is unresolved. The CDR3 has 16 residues. V was trimmed by 0 bases and J by 2 bases, leaving 12 bases between them. The germline gives CDR1 MNHEY, CDR2 SVGEGT. The CDR3 coding sequence is TGTGCCAGCAGTTACTCGAACCAGATTTTCACAGATACGCAGTATTTT. It translates to CASSYSNQIFTDTQYF.

CDR3 in DNA: TGCGCCAGCAGCCAAGAGTTTAGGGGGCGAGGGGAGACCCAGTACTTC. It yields the protein CASSQEFRGRGETQYF. This sequence joins TRBV4-1 and TRBJ2-5, with 7 bases lining up with TRBD1. The CDR3 has 16 residues. The germline V gene encodes CDR1 MGHRA and CDR2 YSYEKL. V was pared by 0 bases and J by 5 bases, with 9 bases of the junction left unmatched.

The chain is built from TRBV20-1 and TRBJ2-5; 10 nucleotides match TRBD2. The better agreement between TRBJ2-7 and the DNA end casts doubt on the J call. The germline CDR1 and CDR2 sequences are DFQATT and SNEGSKA (reference sequence). CDR3 length: 16 residues. CDR3 nucleotide sequence: TGCAGTGCTAGACCAATCCCGGGGACTAGCGATTACGAGCAGTACTTC. Protein product: CSARPIPGTSDYEQYF.

This clonotype was detected a few times. This chain connects TRBV4-1 to TRBJ2-1; TRBD2 matches at 13 bases. This CDR3 has 16 amino acids. Trimming at V came to 1 base and at J to 10 bases, leaving 7 bases not matched to a gene. The germline V gene encodes CDR1 MGHRA and CDR2 YSYEKL. The CDR3 sequence: CASSQATSGGAGEQFF. The CDR3 DNA sequence: TGCGCCAGCAGCCAAGCAACTAGCGGGGGGGCAGGGGAGCAGTTCTTC.

V is TRBV11-2 and J is TRBJ1-2; 8 nucleotides line up with TRBD1. V was clipped by 3 bases and J by 3 bases; unmatched bases: 3. The germline CDR1 and CDR2 sequences are SGHAT and FQNNGV. The CDR3 covers 14 residues. The DNA for the CDR3 is TGTGCCAGCAGCTTCAGGGGGCACGACTATGGCTACACCTTC. This translates into CASSFRGHDYGYTF. Supplemented by reference TRBV11-2 and TRBJ1-2, the full variable domain reads EAGVAQSPRYKIIEKRQSVAFWCNPISGHATLYWYQQILGQGPKLLIQFQNNGVVDDSQLPKDRFSAERLKGVDSTLKIQPAKLEDSAVYLCASSFRGHDYGYTFGSGTRLTVV.

The chain joins TRBV9 to TRBJ2-1; D uncertain. Trimming cost V 0 bases and J 10 bases, with 11 bases left between them. The CDR3 contains 13 residues. The germline gives CDR1 SGDLS, CDR2 YYNGEE. The CDR3 nucleotides are TGTGCCAGCAGCGTAGCTAACACGGGCGAGCAGTTCTTC. Its protein is CASSVANTGEQFF. The variable domain in full, with the rest retrieved from reference TRBV9 and TRBJ2-1, is DSGVTQTPKHLITATGQRVTLRCSPRSGDLSVYWYQQSLDQGLQFLIQYYNGEERAKGNILERFSAQQFPDLHSELNLSSLELGDSALYFCASSVANTGEQFFGPGTRLTVL.

The rearrangement links TRBV20-1 to TRBJ2-1; D possibly uses TRBD1 or TRBD2 (5 bases each). This CDR3 spans 14 amino acids. V shed 2 bases and J shed 6 bases, with 14 bases lying between them. Looked up from germline, CDR1 is DFQATT and CDR2 is SNEGSKA (reference sequence). The CDR3 DNA reads as TGCAGTGCTAGATGGGACGAGGTAATCAATGAGCAGTTCTTC. Its protein product is CSARWDEVINEQFF.

The chain has TRBV18 and TRBJ2-7, with no clear D. The CDR3 totals 12 residues. Deletions cut 6 bases from V and 5 bases from J, with 11 bases between. The germline CDR1 and CDR2 sequences are KGHSH and LQKENI. The CDR3 reads CASSPVGDEQYF. CDR3 coding DNA: TGTGCCAGCTCGCCAGTTGGAGACGAGCAGTACTTC.

CDR3: CASCRGQRGAYEQYF. The CDR3 DNA is TGTGCCAGCTGTCGCGGCCAGCGGGGGGCCTACGAGCAGTACTTC. The chain combines TRBV6-6 with TRBJ2-7; 9 nucleotides match TRBD2. The length of the CDR3 is 15 residues. The junction had 10 bases not matched to a gene; V was cut back by 8 bases and J by 2 bases. Germline values: CDR1 MNHNY, CDR2 SVGAGI (reference sequence).

The chain joins TRBV25-1 to TRBJ2-1; D may be TRBD1 or TRBD2 (5 bases each). Germline V gives CDR1 MGHDK, CDR2 SYGVNS. This CDR3 contains 14 residues. V lost 3 bases and J 6 bases, leaving 12 bases between the germline ends. CDR3 bases: TGTGCCAGCAGTGACTCGGGACCCCTCAATGAGCAGTTCTTC. Its translation is CASSDSGPLNEQFF.

This chain links TRBV3-1 with TRBJ2-1; 7 bases are shared with TRBD1. Germline V gene data show CDR1 as LGHDT and CDR2 as YNNKEL (reference sequence). Unmatched junction bases numbered 9, after V lost 5 bases and J lost 8 bases. This CDR3 spans 14 amino acids. As DNA, the CDR3 is TGTGCCAGCAGCTTCCCGGGACAGATGGATGAGCAGTTCTTC. The encoded protein is CASSFPGQMDEQFF.